This entry describes one TCR beta chain. The record originates from a study of T cell responses to AZD1222 COVID-19 vaccine. Pooling covered second doses at about 4 or about 12 weeks. Using immunoSEQ multiplex PCR, the repertoire was profiled, and TCRdb retains in-frame clones only, with some absent. Of 130,000 to 150,000 clones in the sample, just over 90% were seen once. The receptor was isolated from an adult who received the AZD1222 COVID-19 vaccine. The source material was peripheral blood, sampled 28 days after the second AZD1222 dose.

The CDR3 here is CASSIREGTGELFF. Written as DNA, the CDR3 is TGTGCCAGCAGCATAAGAGAAGGCACCGGGGAGCTGTTTTTT. The chain combines TRBV5-4 with TRBJ2-2; D unclear. CDR3 length equals 14 residues. CDR1 SGHNT and CDR2 YYREEE come from the germline V gene (reference sequence). V gave up 4 bases and J gave up 4 bases, with 11 bases separating them.